This entry lists 2 T cell receptor beta chains sequenced from one sample in a study of T cells in Graves' hyperthyroidism and ophthalmopathy. Amplified TCR beta CDR3 regions derived from RNA transcripts. Researchers ran a first-round RT-PCR on the TCR CDR3 using the HTBI primer set. TCRdb recomputed calls from the multiplex PCR reads with MiXCR, one row per CDR3 protein. The profile shows around 260,000 distinct CDR3 sequences, around a quarter of them singletons. Sequenced sample: blood. The receptors stem from a man in his forties with Graves' hyperthyroidism that later progressed to Graves' ophthalmopathy.

This clonotype was seen repeatedly, ten times or more. V gene TRBV4-1 combines with J gene TRBJ1-2, with TRBD1 as a possible D gene (5 bases). From germline, CDR1 is MGHRA and CDR2 YSYEKL. V dropped 0 bases and J dropped 8 bases, with 13 bases sitting between them. The CDR3 has 14 amino acids. CDR3: CASSQDRDWEGYTF. CDR3 nucleotide sequence: TGCGCCAGCAGCCAAGACAGGGATTGGGAAGGCTACACCTTC.

This chain connects TRBV28 to TRBJ2-5; TRBD2 matches at 15 bases. The CDR3 is 18 residues long. The ends lost 1 base at V and 9 bases at J; junction bases unmatched: 12. The V gene's germline CDR1 is MDHEN and CDR2 SYDVKM. The CDR3 region is CASSLSIWTSGGVGSQYF. The DNA of the CDR3 is TGTGCCAGCAGTTTATCCATCTGGACTAGCGGGGGGGTGGGGTCCCAGTACTTC.